Following are 6 T cell receptor beta chains from one sample sequenced in a study of radiotherapy plus CTLA-4 blockade in lung cancer. Libraries were prepared by immunoSEQ multiplex PCR; TCRdb keeps only in-frame clonotypes and omits some of them. The sample shows roughly 78,000 clones, 78% of them seen only once. Source: peripheral blood, taken from a patient treated with radiotherapy plus ipilimumab. These TCRs come from a human donor with non-small cell lung cancer who had a complete response to radiotherapy plus ipilimumab.

The rearrangement joins TRBV18 to TRBJ2-7; 10 nucleotides align to TRBD1. This CDR3 contains 14 residues. Germline trimming cut 2 bases from V and 5 bases from J; bases unmatched to any gene: 3. Germline lookup yields CDR1 KGHSH and CDR2 LQKENI. CDR3 sequence (DNA): TGTGCCAGCTCACCAGGGACAGGGGAAAACGAGCAGTACGTC. Amino acid sequence: CASSPGTGENEQYV.

The rearrangement joins TRBV5-4 to TRBJ2-2; 10 bases are shared with TRBD2. CDR3 length equals 17 residues. The V segment lost 0 bases and the J segment 1 base; nucleotides outside the gene matches: 3. Germline CDR1 and CDR2: SGHNT and YYREEE (reference sequence). The CDR3 protein is CASSLGSSGRNTGELFF. The DNA for the CDR3 is TGTGCCAGCAGCTTGGGGTCTAGCGGGAGGAACACCGGGGAGCTGTTTTTT.

The chain links TRBV7-2 to TRBJ1-1; D is undetermined. Deletions cut 1 base from V and 6 bases from J, with 6 bases between. The CDR3 sequence is 12 residues long. Germline lookup yields CDR1 SGHTA and CDR2 FQGNSA. The CDR3 DNA follows: TGTGCCAGCAGCTTAGGAGGACCTGAAGCTTTCTTT. It encodes CASSLGGPEAFF.

This chain connects TRBV7-8 to TRBJ1-3, with TRBD1 matching over 7 bases. Losses at the gene ends were 5 bases for V and 2 bases for J; bases not matched to a gene: 6. CDR3 length: 15 residues. Germline V CDR1 and CDR2: SGHVS, FQNEAQ. The CDR3 nucleotides read TGTGCCAGCAGCCGTGACAGGGTAACTGGAAACACCATATATTTT. The encoded protein is CASSRDRVTGNTIYF. The full variable domain, completed using reference TRBV7-8 and TRBJ1-3, is GAGVSQSPRYKVAKRGQDVALRCDPISGHVSLFWYQQALGQGPEFLTYFQNEAQLDKSGLPSDRFFAERPEGSVSTLKIQRTQQEDSAVYLCASSRDRVTGNTIYFGEGSWLTVV.

A remark on this clone: The sample contains more than one DNA sequence encoding this CDR3. The CDR3 nucleotides are TGTGCCAGCAGTAGTGGGACGGGCCTGAACACTGAAGCTTTCTTT. Protein product: CASSSGTGLNTEAFF. This chain uses TRBV6-1 with TRBJ1-1, with a possible D match to TRBD1 (5 bases). Per germline, CDR1 MNHNS and CDR2 SASEGT. The CDR3 runs 15 residues. V lost 5 bases and J lost 0, with 13 bases in between.

The chain employs TRBV19 and TRBJ2-5; weak D call: TRBD2 (5 bases). Deletions cut 6 bases from V and 7 bases from J, with 18 bases between. This CDR3 comprises 14 residues. Germline CDR1 LNHDA, CDR2 SQIVND (reference sequence). The chain's CDR3 is CASRPDRAGRTQYF. The CDR3 nucleotides read TGTGCCAGTAGGCCGGACCGAGCTGGGAGGACCCAGTACTTC.